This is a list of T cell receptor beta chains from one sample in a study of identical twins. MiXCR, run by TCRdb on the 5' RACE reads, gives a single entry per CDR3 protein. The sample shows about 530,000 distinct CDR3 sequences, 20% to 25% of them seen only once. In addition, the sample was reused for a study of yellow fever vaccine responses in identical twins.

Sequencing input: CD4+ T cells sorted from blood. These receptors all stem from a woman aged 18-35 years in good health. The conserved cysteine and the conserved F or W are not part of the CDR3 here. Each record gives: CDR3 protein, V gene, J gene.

CDR3: ASSARNQETQY; V: TRBV18; J: TRBJ2-5
CDR3: ASSPQGAVEQF; V: TRBV12-3/TRBV12-4; J: TRBJ2-1
CDR3: ASTIATGANQPQH; V: TRBV28; J: TRBJ1-5
CDR3: SAAPTGVNTDTQY; V: TRBV29-1; J: TRBJ2-3
CDR3: SAQTPGLKYEQY; V: TRBV20-1; J: TRBJ2-7
CDR3: STKRESSYNEQF; V: TRBV20-1; J: TRBJ2-1
CDR3: ASSPSYPKGNEQF; V: TRBV12-3/TRBV12-4; J: TRBJ2-1
CDR3: ASSYSEIQETQY; V: TRBV4-1; J: TRBJ2-5
CDR3: ATSRADSTDTQY; V: TRBV15; J: TRBJ2-3
CDR3: ASSLDPVSYEQY; V: TRBV11-3; J: TRBJ2-7
CDR3: SVLGIGGGRAPYEQY; V: TRBV29-1; J: TRBJ2-7
CDR3: ASSPRLTTDTQY; V: TRBV12-3/TRBV12-4; J: TRBJ2-3
CDR3: ASRTQGAPKETQY; V: TRBV7-8; J: TRBJ2-5
CDR3: ASPGVLANTGELF; V: TRBV7-9; J: TRBJ2-2
CDR3: ASGVGYFSGNTIY; V: TRBV9; J: TRBJ1-3
CDR3: ASGLAPGGTSGANVLT; V: TRBV12-5; J: TRBJ2-6
CDR3: SVESLLGGFEQF; V: TRBV29-1; J: TRBJ2-1
CDR3: AKRAASTDTQY; V: TRBV2; J: TRBJ2-3
CDR3: ASSQLTQDEQF; V: TRBV27; J: TRBJ2-1
CDR3: ASSRLAANTGELF; V: TRBV10-2; J: TRBJ2-2
CDR3: ATLEGDTQY; V: TRBV12-3/TRBV12-4; J: TRBJ2-3
CDR3: ASSVHRAAAEAF; V: TRBV12-3/TRBV12-4; J: TRBJ1-1
CDR3: ASSPRLAGLGETQY; V: TRBV12-3/TRBV12-4; J: TRBJ2-5
CDR3: SAGLAGAYEQY; V: TRBV29-1; J: TRBJ2-7
CDR3: ASSSGTSGRRADTQY; V: TRBV28; J: TRBJ2-3
CDR3: ASSPRGRIYGYT; V: TRBV7-2; J: TRBJ1-2
CDR3: ASSLTGVETGELF; V: TRBV5-1; J: TRBJ2-2
CDR3: ASRKGGNQPQH; V: TRBV28; J: TRBJ1-5
CDR3: ASHPGSSYNEQF; V: TRBV12-3/TRBV12-4; J: TRBJ2-1
CDR3: ATSDSGRSSGETQY; V: TRBV24-1; J: TRBJ2-5
CDR3: SVEGQAYDQY; V: TRBV29-1; J: TRBJ2-7
CDR3: SAPDRSSYNEQF; V: TRBV20-1; J: TRBJ2-1
CDR3: ASSLAGGQPQH; V: TRBV11-2; J: TRBJ1-5
CDR3: AISVGQMNTEAF; V: TRBV10-3; J: TRBJ1-1
CDR3: ASSLHTGVDIQY; V: TRBV7-9; J: TRBJ2-4
CDR3: ASSERQGTRETQY; V: TRBV28; J: TRBJ2-5
CDR3: ASSLIGELF; V: TRBV12-3/TRBV12-4; J: TRBJ2-2
CDR3: ASSYGRGWGTEAF; V: TRBV6-5; J: TRBJ1-1
CDR3: ASSPDLVYNEQF; V: TRBV7-8; J: TRBJ2-1
CDR3: ASSPKASGRSYEQY; V: TRBV3-1; J: TRBJ2-7
CDR3: ASSFGASSYNEQF; V: TRBV5-1; J: TRBJ2-1
CDR3: ASNPLTTTGELF; V: TRBV7-8; J: TRBJ2-2
CDR3: ASSKCGRASYEQY; V: TRBV21-1; J: TRBJ2-7
CDR3: ASSQGTGRGNYGYT; V: TRBV14; J: TRBJ1-2
CDR3: ASSLVVRGGGTDTQY; V: TRBV5-1; J: TRBJ2-3
CDR3: SGGDRAGNTEAF; V: TRBV29-1; J: TRBJ1-1
CDR3: AISVKGIGTEAF; V: TRBV10-3; J: TRBJ1-1
CDR3: ASSSPSVTNTEAF; V: TRBV6-5; J: TRBJ1-1
CDR3: ASSMDRLNTEAF; V: TRBV5-1; J: TRBJ1-1
CDR3: ASSLDSGGLGNEQF; V: TRBV7-2; J: TRBJ2-1